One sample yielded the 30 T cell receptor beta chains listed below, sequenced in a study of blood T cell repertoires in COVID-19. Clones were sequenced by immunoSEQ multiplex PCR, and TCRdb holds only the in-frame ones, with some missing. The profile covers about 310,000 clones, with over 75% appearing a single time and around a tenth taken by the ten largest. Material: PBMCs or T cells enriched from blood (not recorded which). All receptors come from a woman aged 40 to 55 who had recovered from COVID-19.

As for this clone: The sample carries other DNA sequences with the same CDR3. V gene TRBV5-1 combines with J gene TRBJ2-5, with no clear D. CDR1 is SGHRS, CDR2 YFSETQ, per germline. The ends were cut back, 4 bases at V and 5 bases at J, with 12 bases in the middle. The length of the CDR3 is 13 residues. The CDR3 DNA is TGCGCCAGCAGCCCGGGTAGTGGGGAGACCCAGTACTTC. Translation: CASSPGSGETQYF. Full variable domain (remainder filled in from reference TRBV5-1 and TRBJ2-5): KAGVTQTPRYLIKTRGQQVTLSCSPISGHRSVSWYQQTPGQGLQFLFEYFSETQRNKGNFPGRFSGRQFSNSRSEMNVSTLELGDSALYLCASSPGSGETQYFGPGTRLLVL.

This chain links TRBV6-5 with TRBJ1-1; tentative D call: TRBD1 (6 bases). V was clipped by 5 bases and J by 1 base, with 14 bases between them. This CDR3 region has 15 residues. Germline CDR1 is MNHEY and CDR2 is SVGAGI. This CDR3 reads CASSTSFRGNTEAFF. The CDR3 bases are TGTGCCAGCAGTACATCTTTCAGGGGGAACACTGAAGCTTTCTTT.

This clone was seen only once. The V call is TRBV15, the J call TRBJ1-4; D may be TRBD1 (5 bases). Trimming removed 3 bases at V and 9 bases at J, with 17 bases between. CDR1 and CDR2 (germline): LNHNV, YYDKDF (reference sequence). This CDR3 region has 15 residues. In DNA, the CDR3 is TGTGCCACCAGCAGGCCAGGGAGGGCGTTGAAAAAACTGTTTTTT. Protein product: CATSRPGRALKKLFF.

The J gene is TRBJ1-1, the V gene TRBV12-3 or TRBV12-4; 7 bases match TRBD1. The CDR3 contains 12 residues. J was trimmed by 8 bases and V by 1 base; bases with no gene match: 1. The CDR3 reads CASSLVDREAFF. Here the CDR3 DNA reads TGTGCCAGCAGTTTAGTGGACAGGGAAGCTTTCTTT.

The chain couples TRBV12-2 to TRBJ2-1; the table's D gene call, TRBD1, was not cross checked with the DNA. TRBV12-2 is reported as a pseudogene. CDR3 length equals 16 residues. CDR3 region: CASRFTDSISYNEQFF. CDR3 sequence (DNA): TGTGCAAGTCGCTTTACCGACAGCATCTCCTACAATGAGCAGTTCTTC.

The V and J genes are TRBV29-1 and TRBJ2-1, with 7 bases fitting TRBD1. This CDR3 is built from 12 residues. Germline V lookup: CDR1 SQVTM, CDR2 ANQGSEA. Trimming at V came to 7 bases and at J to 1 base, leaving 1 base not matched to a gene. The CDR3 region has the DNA TGCAGCGCACAGGGGTCCTACAATGAGCAGTTCTTC. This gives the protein CSAQGSYNEQFF.

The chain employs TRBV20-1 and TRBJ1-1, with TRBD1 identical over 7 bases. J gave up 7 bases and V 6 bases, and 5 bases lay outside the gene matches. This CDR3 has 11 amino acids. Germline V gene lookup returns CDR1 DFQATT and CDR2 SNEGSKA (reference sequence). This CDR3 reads CSAPTGYEAFF. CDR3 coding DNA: TGCAGTGCCCCGACAGGGTATGAAGCTTTCTTT.

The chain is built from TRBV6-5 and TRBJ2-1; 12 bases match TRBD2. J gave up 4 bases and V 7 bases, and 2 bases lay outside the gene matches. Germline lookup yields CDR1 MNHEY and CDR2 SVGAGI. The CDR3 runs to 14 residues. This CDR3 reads CASIGLAGYNEQFF. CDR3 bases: TGTGCCAGCATCGGACTAGCGGGATACAATGAGCAGTTCTTC.

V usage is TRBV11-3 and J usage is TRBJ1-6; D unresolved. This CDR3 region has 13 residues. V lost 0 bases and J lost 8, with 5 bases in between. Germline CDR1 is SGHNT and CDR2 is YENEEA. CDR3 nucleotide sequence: TGTGCCAGCAGCTTAGATTCATATTCACCCCTCCACTTT. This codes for CASSLDSYSPLHF.

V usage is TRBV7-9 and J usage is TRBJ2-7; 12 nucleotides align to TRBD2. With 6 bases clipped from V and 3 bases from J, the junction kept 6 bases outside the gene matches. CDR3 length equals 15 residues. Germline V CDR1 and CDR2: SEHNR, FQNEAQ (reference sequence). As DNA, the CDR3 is TGTGCCAGCAGTAAGACTAGCGGGGGCGGCTACGAGCAGTACTTC. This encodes CASSKTSGGGYEQYF.

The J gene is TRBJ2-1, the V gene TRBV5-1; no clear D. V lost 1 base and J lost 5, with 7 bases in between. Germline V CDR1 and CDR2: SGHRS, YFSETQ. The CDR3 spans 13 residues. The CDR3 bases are TGCGCCAGCAGCTTGAACGCTAACAATGAGCAGTTCTTC. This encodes CASSLNANNEQFF.

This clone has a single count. The CDR3 coding sequence is TGCGCCAGCAGGGGGACAGGGGACTCTGGAAACACCATATATTTT. Its translation is CASRGTGDSGNTIYF. V is TRBV10-2 and J is TRBJ1-3, with TRBD1 identical over 10 bases. Looked up from germline, CDR1 is WSHSY and CDR2 is SAAADI. The CDR3 is made up of 15 amino acids. The V gene end was trimmed by 6 bases and the J gene end by 0 bases; junction bases not matched to a gene: 2.

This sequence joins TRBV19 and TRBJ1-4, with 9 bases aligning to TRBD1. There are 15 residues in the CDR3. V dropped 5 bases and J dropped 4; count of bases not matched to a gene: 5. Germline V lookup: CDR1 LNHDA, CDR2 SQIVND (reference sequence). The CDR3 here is CASSVTGGDNEKLFF. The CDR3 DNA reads TGTGCCAGTAGTGTGACAGGGGGTGATAATGAAAAACTGTTTTTT.

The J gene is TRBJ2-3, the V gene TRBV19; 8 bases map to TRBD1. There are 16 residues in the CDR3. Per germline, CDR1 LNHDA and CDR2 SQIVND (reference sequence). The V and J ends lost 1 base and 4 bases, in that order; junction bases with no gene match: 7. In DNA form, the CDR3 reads TGTGCCAGTAGTATAGCCGGGACAGGACAACCAGATACGCAGTATTTT. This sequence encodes CASSIAGTGQPDTQYF.

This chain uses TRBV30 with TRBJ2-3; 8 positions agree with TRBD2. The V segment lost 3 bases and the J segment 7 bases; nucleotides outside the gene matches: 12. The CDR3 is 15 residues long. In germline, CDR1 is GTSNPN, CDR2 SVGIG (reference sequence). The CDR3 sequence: CAWSTSAGDPHTQYF. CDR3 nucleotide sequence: TGTGCCTGGAGCACCTCAGCGGGGGACCCACATACGCAGTATTTT.

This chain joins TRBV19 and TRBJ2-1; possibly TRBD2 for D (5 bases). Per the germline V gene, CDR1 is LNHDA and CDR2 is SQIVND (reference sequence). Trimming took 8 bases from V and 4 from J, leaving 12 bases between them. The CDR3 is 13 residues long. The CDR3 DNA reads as TGTGCCAGTCATGACTACGTGTACAATGAGCAGTTCTTC. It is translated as CASHDYVYNEQFF.

CDR3 DNA: TGTGCCATCAGTGAGTCGGAGGTCTATGGCTACACCTTC. Residues: CAISESEVYGYTF. This chain connects TRBV10-3 to TRBJ1-2; D gene unclear. V lost 0 bases to trimming and J lost 4 bases, with 6 bases between them. Germline values: CDR1 ENHRY, CDR2 SYGVKD. The CDR3 extends over 13 amino acids.

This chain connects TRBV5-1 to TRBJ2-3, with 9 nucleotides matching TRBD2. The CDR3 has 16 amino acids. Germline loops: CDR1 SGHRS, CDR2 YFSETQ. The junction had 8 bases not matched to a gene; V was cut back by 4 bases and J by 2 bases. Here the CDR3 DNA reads TGCGCCAGCAGCGGGGAGCGGGGGGACTCCACAGATACGCAGTATTTT. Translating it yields CASSGERGDSTDTQYF.

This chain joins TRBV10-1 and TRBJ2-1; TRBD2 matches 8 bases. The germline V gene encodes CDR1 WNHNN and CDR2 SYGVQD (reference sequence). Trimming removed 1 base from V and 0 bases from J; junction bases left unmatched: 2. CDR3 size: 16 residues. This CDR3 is CASSELAGISYNEQFF. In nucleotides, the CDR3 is TGCGCCAGCAGTGAGTTAGCGGGGATCTCCTACAATGAGCAGTTCTTC.

The CDR3 DNA sequence: TGTGCCAGCAGTTGGAGGGGAAACACCGGGGAGCTGTTTTTT. Translated, it gives CASSWRGNTGELFF. The chain recombines TRBV28 with TRBJ2-2; possible D gene TRBD2, 6 bases. The germline V gene has CDR1 MDHEN and CDR2 SYDVKM. V was cut by 4 bases and J by 2 bases, with 8 bases left in between. The CDR3 totals 14 residues.

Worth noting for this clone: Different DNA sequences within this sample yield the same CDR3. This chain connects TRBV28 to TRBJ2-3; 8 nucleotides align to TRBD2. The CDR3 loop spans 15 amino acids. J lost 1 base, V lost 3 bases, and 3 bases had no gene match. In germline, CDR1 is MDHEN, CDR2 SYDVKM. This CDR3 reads CASSFLTSGTDTQYF. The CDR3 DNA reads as TGTGCCAGCAGTTTCCTGACTAGCGGCACAGATACGCAGTATTTT.

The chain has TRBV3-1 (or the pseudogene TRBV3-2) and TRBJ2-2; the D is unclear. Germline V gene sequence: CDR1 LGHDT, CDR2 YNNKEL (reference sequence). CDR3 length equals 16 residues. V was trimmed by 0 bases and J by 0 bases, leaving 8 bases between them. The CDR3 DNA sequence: TGTGCCAGCAGCCAAGACTACTCTCCGAACACCGGGGAGCTGTTTTTT. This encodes CASSQDYSPNTGELFF.

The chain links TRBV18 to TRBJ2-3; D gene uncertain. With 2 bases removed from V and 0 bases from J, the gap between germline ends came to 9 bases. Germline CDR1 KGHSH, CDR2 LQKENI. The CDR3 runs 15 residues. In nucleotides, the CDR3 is TGTGCCAGCTCACCATACCAGACTAGCACAGATACGCAGTATTTT. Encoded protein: CASSPYQTSTDTQYF.

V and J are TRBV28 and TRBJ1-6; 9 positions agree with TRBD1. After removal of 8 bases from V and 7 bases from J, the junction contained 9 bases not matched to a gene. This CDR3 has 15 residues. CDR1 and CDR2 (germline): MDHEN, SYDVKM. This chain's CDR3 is CASSAWDRVNSPLHF. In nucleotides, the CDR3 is TGTGCCAGCTCGGCCTGGGACAGGGTGAATTCACCCCTCCACTTT.

CDR3 nucleotide sequence: TGTGCCTGGAGTACTGTAGGGGCGGGGGGACACAGTTTGCAGATGGGAGCTTTCTTT. Its protein product is CAWSTVGAGGHSLQMGAFF. The V call is TRBV30, the J call TRBJ1-1; D may be TRBD1 (6 bases). Trimming shortened V by 2 bases and J by 10 bases, and 35 bases separated the two germline ends. CDR1 GTSNPN and CDR2 SVGIG come from the germline V gene (reference sequence). There are 19 residues in the CDR3. Full variable domain (remainder filled in from reference TRBV30 and TRBJ1-1): SQTIHQWPATLVQPVGSPLSLECTVEGTSNPNLYWYRQAAGRGLQLLFYSVGIGQISSEVPQNLSASRPQDRQFILSSKKLLLSDSGFYLCAWSTVGAGGHSLQMGAFFGQGTRLTVV.

The CDR3 bases are TGTGCCAGCAGCTTGCTGCCGGAAGAGACCCAGTACTTC. Protein sequence: CASSLLPEETQYF. The chain recombines TRBV5-6 with TRBJ2-5, with D unresolved. Germline loops: CDR1 SGHDT, CDR2 YYEEEE. The CDR3 runs to 13 residues. V was clipped by 1 base and J by 3 bases, with 7 bases between them. Drawing the rest from reference TRBV5-6 and TRBJ2-5, the complete variable domain is DAGVTQSPTHLIKTRGQQVTLRCSPKSGHDTVSWYQQALGQGPQFIFQYYEEEERQRGNFPDRFSGHQFPNYSSELNVNALLLGDSALYLCASSLLPEETQYFGPGTRLLVL.

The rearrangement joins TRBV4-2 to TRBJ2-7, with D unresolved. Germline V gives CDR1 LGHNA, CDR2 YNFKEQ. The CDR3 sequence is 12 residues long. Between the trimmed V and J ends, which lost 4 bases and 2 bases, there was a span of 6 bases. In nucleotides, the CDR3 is TGTGCCAGCAGCCGTACAACCTACGAGCAGTACTTC. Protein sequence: CASSRTTYEQYF.

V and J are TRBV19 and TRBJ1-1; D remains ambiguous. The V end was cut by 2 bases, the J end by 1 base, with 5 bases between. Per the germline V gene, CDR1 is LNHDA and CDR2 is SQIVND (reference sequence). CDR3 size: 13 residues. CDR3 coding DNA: TGTGCCAGTAGTATAACACCGAACACTGAAGCTTTCTTT. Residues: CASSITPNTEAFF.

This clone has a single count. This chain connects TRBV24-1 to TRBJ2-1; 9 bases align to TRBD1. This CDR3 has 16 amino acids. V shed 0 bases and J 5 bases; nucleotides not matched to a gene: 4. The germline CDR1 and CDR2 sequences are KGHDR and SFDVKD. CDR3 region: CATSDLAGQGNNEQFF. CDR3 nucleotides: TGTGCCACCAGTGATTTGGCGGGACAGGGAAACAATGAGCAGTTCTTC.

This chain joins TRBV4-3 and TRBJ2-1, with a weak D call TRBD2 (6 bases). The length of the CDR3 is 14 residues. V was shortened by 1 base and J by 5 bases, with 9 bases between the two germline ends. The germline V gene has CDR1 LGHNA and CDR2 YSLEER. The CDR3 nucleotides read TGCGCCAGCAGCCAAGTGGGACTGAACAATGAGCAGTTCTTC. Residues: CASSQVGLNNEQFF.